This is a list of T cell receptor beta chains from one sample in a study of cytotoxic CD8 clonotypes in ibrutinib-treated CLL. Sequencing was performed with immunoSEQ multiplex PCR; in TCRdb, only in-frame clones are kept and a portion is missing. The sample records over 100,000 clones, over 75% being singletons. Sample: PBMCs, taken after 24 months of ibrutinib treatment. These receptors originate from a human donor with chronic lymphocytic leukemia. Both conserved end residues are part of each CDR3. D genes are given only for firm matches. The size of a clone is reported for some rows only, either as once, few or many, or as a class for expanded clones.

>TRBV27|.|TRBJ1-2|.
CASSLQVNYGYTF
TGTGCCAGCAGTTTACAAGTAAACTATGGCTACACCTTC
>TRBV27|few|TRBJ2-2|.
CASSPGTFAGELFF
TGTGCCAGCAGCCCCGGGACGTTCGCCGGGGAGCTGTTTTTT
>TRBV9|.|TRBJ2-1|TRBD2
CASSVGTSGTEQFF
TGTGCCAGCAGCGTAGGGACTAGCGGTACTGAGCAGTTCTTC
>TRBV7-3|.|TRBJ1-6|.
CASSRGFDSPLHF
TGTGCCAGCTCCCGGGGCTTCGATTCACCCCTCCACTTT
>TRBV4-2|.|TRBJ2-1|.
CASSQDRLVDNEQFF
TGTGCCAGCAGCCAAGATCGACTAGTAGACAATGAGCAGTTCTTC
>TRBV9|.|TRBJ1-4|.
CASSGRAGGPEKLFF
TGTGCCAGCAGCGGACGGGCGGGGGGTCCTGAAAAACTGTTTTTT
>TRBV7-8|.|TRBJ2-3|TRBD1
CASSLVGQGRDTQYF
TGTGCCAGCAGCTTAGTGGGACAGGGGAGAGATACGCAGTATTTT
>TRBV18|.|TRBJ2-7|.
CASSPGDGYEQYF
TGTGCCAGCTCACCAGGGGACGGATACGAGCAGTACTTC
>TRBV19|.|TRBJ1-5|TRBD1
CAIGQGSASFPIDPKPQHF
TGTGCCATCGGACAGGGTTCCGCCTCGTTTCCCATAGACCCCAAGCCCCAGCATTTT
>TRBV7-9|.|TRBJ2-5|TRBD1
CASSPGQGLSQETQYF
TGTGCCAGCAGCCCGGGACAGGGGTTAAGTCAAGAGACCCAGTACTTC
>TRBV27|.|TRBJ2-4|.
CASSTPNLSKNIQYF
TGTGCCAGCAGCACACCAAACCTATCCAAAAACATTCAGTACTTC
>TRBV30|.|TRBJ2-5|TRBD2
CAWSSGGGLGETQYF
TGTGCCTGGTCTAGCGGGGGGGGACTAGGAGAGACCCAGTACTTC
>TRBV18|.|TRBJ2-3|.
CASTSRSGASTDTQYF
TGTGCCAGCACTAGCCGAAGCGGAGCTAGCACAGATACGCAGTATTTT
>TRBV28|.|TRBJ2-6|TRBD1
CASREQGARGANVLTF
TGTGCCAGCAGAGAACAGGGGGCGAGAGGGGCCAACGTCCTGACTTTC
>TRBV11-1|.|TRBJ2-1|TRBD1
CASSQGVLYNEQFF
TGTGCCAGCAGCCAGGGGGTCTTATACAATGAGCAGTTCTTC
>TRBV5-6|.|TRBJ2-1|TRBD2
CASSFTGTSVYNEQFF
TGTGCCAGCAGCTTCACCGGGACTAGCGTTTACAATGAGCAGTTCTTC
>TRBV5-8|.|TRBJ2-4|TRBD1
CASSIGTANKNIQYF
TGTGCCAGCAGCATCGGGACAGCCAACAAAAACATTCAGTACTTC
>TRBV28|.|TRBJ1-5|.
CASSLGGGGQPQHF
TGTGCCAGCAGTTTGGGCGGGGGAGGACAGCCCCAGCATTTT
>TRBV6-6|.|TRBJ2-7|.
CASRALVEQYF
TGTGCCAGCAGGGCCCTTGTTGAGCAGTACTTC
>TRBV6-6|.|TRBJ2-5|.
CAASGTLVKETQYF
TGTGCCGCATCCGGGACACTCGTCAAAGAGACCCAGTACTTC
>TRBV4-2|.|TRBJ2-7|.
CASSQGTNYEQYF
TGTGCCAGCAGCCAAGGGACAAACTACGAGCAGTACTTC
>TRBV6-1|few|TRBJ1-5|TRBD1
CASRGQGIQPQHF
TGTGCCAGCAGGGGACAGGGGATTCAGCCCCAGCATTTT
>TRBV7-8|.|TRBJ2-7|.
CASTKPGLSGYEQYF
TGTGCCAGTACAAAGCCTGGGCTATCCGGCTACGAGCAGTACTTC
>TRBV10-1|.|TRBJ2-3|.
CASSDRRREISTDTQYF
TGCGCCAGCAGTGATCGGCGGAGAGAGATTAGCACAGATACGCAGTATTTT
>TRBV6-6|once|TRBJ1-2|.
CASARANYGYTF
TGTGCCAGCGCCCGGGCTAACTATGGCTACACCTTC
>TRBV5-1|once|TRBJ2-1|TRBD1
CASSNVNRGGNEQFF
TGCGCCAGCAGCAACGTCAACAGGGGTGGAAATGAGCAGTTCTTC
>TRBV28|.|TRBJ1-5|TRBD1
CASSLGDRERQPQHF
TGTGCCAGCAGTTTAGGGGACAGGGAACGTCAGCCCCAGCATTTT
>TRBV9|few|TRBJ2-3|.
CASSVGGRGVVDTQYF
TGTGCCAGCAGCGTAGGTGGCAGGGGGGTCGTAGATACGCAGTATTTT
>TRBV1|.|TRBJ2-7|.
CTSSQETGGPRYEQYF
TGCACCAGCAGCCAGGAAACAGGGGGCCCACGATACGAGCAGTACTTC
>TRBV5-5|.|TRBJ2-1|TRBD2
CASYIAGGDNEQFF
TGTGCCAGCTATATAGCGGGGGGAGACAATGAGCAGTTCTTC
>TRBV6-5|.|TRBJ1-1|.
CASSSGNMNTEAFF
TGTGCCAGCAGTTCGGGCAACATGAACACTGAAGCTTTCTTT
>TRBV4-2|once|TRBJ1-6|TRBD1
CASSRDRDYNSPLHF
TGTGCCAGCAGCCGAGACAGGGACTATAATTCACCCCTCCACTTT
>TRBV4-1|.|TRBJ1-2|.
CASRPQGGRVYGYTF
TGCGCCAGCAGACCCCAAGGGGGGCGGGTCTATGGCTACACCTTC
>TRBV11-2|.|TRBJ2-4|.
CASRRQTKNIQYF
TGTGCCAGCAGACGCCAAACCAAAAACATTCAGTACTTC
>TRBV10-3|once|TRBJ2-5|.
CAISGGLQETQYF
TGTGCCATCAGTGGGGGCCTTCAAGAGACCCAGTACTTC
>TRBV29-1|.|TRBJ2-1|TRBD1
CSGNRGPNEQFF
TGCAGCGGTAACAGGGGACCCAATGAGCAGTTCTTC
>TRBV6-1|.|TRBJ2-7|.
CASSEGGAYEQYF
TGTGCCAGCAGTGAAGGCGGGGCCTACGAGCAGTACTTC
>TRBV5-6|.|TRBJ1-5|.
CASSLVGGDNQPQHF
TGTGCCAGCAGCTTGGTAGGGGGAGACAATCAGCCCCAGCATTTT
>TRBV6-1|once|TRBJ2-3|TRBD1
CASSETGVGTQYF
TGTGCCAGCAGTGAGACAGGGGTCGGTACGCAGTATTTT
>TRBV2|.|TRBJ1-6|.
CASSRANSPLHF
TGTGCCAGCAGCAGGGCTAATTCACCCCTCCACTTT
>TRBV5-6|.|TRBJ1-4|TRBD1
CASSSLGTGLEKLFF
TGTGCCAGCAGCTCTCTCGGGACAGGGCTGGAAAAACTGTTTTTT
>TRBV11-3|.|TRBJ1-1|.
CASSDKPVGAEAFF
TGTGCCAGCAGTGATAAGCCGGTTGGCGCTGAAGCTTTCTTT
>TRBV4-1|.|TRBJ2-3|.
CASRPGERPRTDTQYF
TGCGCCAGCAGGCCGGGGGAGCGGCCCCGGACAGATACGCAGTATTTT
>TRBV11-2|.|TRBJ2-2|.
CASSLDRTNTGELFF
TGTGCCAGCAGCTTAGACAGGACTAACACCGGGGAGCTGTTTTTT
>TRBV19|.|TRBJ2-3|TRBD2
CASRSTSGFTDTQYF
TGTGCCAGTAGGTCGACTAGCGGATTCACAGATACGCAGTATTTT
>TRBV5-1|.|TRBJ1-5|.
CASSLSGLVGQPQHF
TGCGCCAGCAGCTTGTCGGGGCTCGTGGGTCAGCCCCAGCATTTT
>TRBV5-6|.|TRBJ2-7|.
CASSAGKAYEQYF
TGTGCCAGCAGCGCCGGGAAGGCCTACGAGCAGTACTTC